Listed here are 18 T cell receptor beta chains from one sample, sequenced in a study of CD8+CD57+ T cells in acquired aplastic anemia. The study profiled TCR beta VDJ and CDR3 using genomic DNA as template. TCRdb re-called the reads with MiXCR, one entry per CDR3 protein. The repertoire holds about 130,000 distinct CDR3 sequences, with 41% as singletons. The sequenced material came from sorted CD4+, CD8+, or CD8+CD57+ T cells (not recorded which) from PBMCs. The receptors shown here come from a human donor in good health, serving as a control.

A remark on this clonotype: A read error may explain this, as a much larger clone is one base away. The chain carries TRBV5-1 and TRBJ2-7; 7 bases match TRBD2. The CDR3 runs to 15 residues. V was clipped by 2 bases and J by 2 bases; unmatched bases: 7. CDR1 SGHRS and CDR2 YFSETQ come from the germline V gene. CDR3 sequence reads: CASSLWSGTTYEQYF. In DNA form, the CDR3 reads TGCGCCAGCAGCTTATGGAGCGGGACTACCTACGAGCAGTACTTC.

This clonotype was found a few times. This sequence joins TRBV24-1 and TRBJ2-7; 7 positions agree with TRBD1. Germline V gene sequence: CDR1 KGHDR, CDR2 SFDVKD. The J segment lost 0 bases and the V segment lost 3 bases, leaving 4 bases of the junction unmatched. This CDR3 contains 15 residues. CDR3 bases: TGTGCCACCAGTGATGACAGGGTCAGCTCCTACGAGCAGTACTTC. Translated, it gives CATSDDRVSSYEQYF.

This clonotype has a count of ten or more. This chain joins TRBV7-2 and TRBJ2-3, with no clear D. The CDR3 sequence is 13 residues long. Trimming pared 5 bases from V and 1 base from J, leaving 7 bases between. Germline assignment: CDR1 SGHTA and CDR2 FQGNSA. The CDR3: CASSLTGTDTQYF. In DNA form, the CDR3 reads TGTGCCAGCAGCCTTACTGGCACAGATACGCAGTATTTT.

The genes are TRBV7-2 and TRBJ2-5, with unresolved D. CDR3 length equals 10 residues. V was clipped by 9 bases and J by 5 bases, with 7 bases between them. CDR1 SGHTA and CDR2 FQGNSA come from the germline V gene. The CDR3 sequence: CASGSETQYF. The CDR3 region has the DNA TGTGCCAGTGGGTCGGAGACCCAGTACTTC.

CDR3 nucleotide sequence: TGTGCCACCAGTGATCCTGGACAGGGGGCGGACGGCTACACCTTC. This codes for CATSDPGQGADGYTF. The genes are TRBV24-1 and TRBJ1-2; 11 bases agree with TRBD1. J was trimmed by 8 bases and V by 3 bases; bases with no gene match: 7. The CDR3 contains 15 residues. Germline CDR1 and CDR2: KGHDR and SFDVKD.

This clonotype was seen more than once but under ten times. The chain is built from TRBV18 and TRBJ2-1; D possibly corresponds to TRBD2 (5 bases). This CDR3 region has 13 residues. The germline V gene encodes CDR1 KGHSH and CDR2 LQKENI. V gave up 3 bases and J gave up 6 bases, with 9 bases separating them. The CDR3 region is CASSPRTSNEQFF. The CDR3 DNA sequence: TGTGCCAGCTCACCGAGGACTTCCAATGAGCAGTTCTTC.

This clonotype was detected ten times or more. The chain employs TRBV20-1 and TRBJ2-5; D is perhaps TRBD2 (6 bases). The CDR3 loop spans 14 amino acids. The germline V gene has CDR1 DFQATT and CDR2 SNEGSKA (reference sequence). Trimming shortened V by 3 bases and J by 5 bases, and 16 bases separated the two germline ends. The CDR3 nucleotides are TGCAGTGCTAGTAAGCCGGGAGAGAGGGAGACCCAGTACTTC. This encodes CSASKPGERETQYF.

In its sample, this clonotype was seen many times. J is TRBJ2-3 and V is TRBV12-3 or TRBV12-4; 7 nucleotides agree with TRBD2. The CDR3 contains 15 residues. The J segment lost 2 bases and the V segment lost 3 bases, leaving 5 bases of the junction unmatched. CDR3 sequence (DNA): TGTGCCAGCAGTTTGGCGGGGAGGGCCACAGATACGCAGTATTTT. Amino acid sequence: CASSLAGRATDTQYF.

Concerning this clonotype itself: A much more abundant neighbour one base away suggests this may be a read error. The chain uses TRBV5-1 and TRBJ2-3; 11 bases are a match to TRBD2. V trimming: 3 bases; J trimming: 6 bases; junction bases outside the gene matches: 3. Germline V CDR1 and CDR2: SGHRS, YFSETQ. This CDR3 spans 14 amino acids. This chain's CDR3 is CASSSSSGGDTQYF. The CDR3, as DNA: TGCGCCAGCAGCTCCTCTAGCGGGGGGGATACGCAGTATTTT.

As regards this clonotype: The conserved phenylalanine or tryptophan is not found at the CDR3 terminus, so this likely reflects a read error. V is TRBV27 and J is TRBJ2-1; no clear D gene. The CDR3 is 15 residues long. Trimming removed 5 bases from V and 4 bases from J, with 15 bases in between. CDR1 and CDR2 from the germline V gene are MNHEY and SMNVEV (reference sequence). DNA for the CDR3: TGTGCCAGCAGTGGCGGTCATGGTTTTTACAATGAGCAGTTCTCC. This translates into CASSGGHGFYNEQFS.

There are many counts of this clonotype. CDR3 residues: CASSGQGVFTEAFF. The CDR3 DNA reads as TGCGCCAGCTCGGGACAGGGCGTTTTCACTGAAGCTTTCTTT. V is TRBV5-1 and J is TRBJ1-1, with 9 bases lining up with TRBD1. Germline-derived CDR1 and CDR2 are SGHRS and YFSETQ. V shed 7 bases and J 4 bases; nucleotides not matched to a gene: 8. The CDR3 contains 14 residues.

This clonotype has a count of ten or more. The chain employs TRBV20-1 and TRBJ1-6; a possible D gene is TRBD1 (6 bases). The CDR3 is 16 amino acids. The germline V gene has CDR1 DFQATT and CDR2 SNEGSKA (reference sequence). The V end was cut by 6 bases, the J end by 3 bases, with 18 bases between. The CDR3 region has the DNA TGCAGTGCCAAGGGGGGGGGCACAGACTATAATTCACCCCTCCACTTT. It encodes CSAKGGGTDYNSPLHF.

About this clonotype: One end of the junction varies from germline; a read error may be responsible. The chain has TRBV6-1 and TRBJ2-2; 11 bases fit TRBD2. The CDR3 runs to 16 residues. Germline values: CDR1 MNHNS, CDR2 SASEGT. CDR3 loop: CASRSGTSGNTGELFF. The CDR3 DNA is TGCGCCAGCAGGTCCGGGACTAGCGGGAACACCGGGGAGCTGTTTTTT.

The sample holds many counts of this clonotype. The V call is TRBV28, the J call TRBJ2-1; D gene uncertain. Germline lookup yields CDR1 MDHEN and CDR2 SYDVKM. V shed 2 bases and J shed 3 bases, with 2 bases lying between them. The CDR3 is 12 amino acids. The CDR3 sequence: CASSLLYNEQFF. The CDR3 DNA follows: TGTGCCAGCAGTTTACTCTACAATGAGCAGTTCTTC.

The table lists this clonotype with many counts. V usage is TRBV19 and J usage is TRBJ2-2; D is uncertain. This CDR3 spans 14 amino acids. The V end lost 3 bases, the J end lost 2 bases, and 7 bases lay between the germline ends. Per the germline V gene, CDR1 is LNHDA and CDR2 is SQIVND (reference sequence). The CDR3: CASSMSANTGELFF. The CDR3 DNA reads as TGTGCCAGTAGTATGTCCGCTAACACCGGGGAGCTGTTTTTT.

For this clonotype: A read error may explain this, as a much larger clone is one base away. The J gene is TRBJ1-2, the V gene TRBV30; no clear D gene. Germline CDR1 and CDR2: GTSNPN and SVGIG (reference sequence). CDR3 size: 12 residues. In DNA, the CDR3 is TGTACCTGGAGTGAGAGAGGGAGCGGCTACACCTTC. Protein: CTWSERGSGYTF.

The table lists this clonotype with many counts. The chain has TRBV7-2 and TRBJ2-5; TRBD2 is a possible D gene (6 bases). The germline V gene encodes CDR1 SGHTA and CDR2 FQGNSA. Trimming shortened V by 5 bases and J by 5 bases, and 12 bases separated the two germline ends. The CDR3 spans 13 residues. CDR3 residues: CASSTGRRETQYF. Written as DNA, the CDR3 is TGTGCCAGCAGCACGGGGAGGAGGGAGACCCAGTACTTC.

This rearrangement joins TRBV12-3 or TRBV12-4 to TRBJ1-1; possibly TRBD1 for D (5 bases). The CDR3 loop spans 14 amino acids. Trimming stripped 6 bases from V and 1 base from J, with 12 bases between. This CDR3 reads CASSQTGPNTEAFF. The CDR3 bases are TGTGCCAGCAGCCAAACAGGACCGAACACTGAAGCTTTCTTT.